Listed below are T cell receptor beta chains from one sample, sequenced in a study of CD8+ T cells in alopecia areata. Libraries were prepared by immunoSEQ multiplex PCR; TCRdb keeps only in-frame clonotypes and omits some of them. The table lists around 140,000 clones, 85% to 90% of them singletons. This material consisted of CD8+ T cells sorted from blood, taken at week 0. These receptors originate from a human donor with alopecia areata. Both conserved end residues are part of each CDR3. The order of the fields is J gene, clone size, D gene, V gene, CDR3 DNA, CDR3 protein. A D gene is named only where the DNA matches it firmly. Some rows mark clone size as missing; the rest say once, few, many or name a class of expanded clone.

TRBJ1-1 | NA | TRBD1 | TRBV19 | TGTGCCAGTACCGCGACAGGGGGTGGCCCTGAAGCTTTCTTT | CASTATGGGPEAFF
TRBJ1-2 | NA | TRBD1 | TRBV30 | TGTGCCTGGAGTGTAGAAGGGGGCCGTATCTATGGCTACACCTTC | CAWSVEGGRIYGYTF
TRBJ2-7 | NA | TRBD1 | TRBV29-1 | TGCAGCGTGGGACAGGACACCTACGAGCAGTACTTC | CSVGQDTYEQYF
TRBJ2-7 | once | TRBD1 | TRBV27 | TGTGCCAGCAGTCCGGGGACAGGTGGATCCTACGAGCAGTACTTC | CASSPGTGGSYEQYF
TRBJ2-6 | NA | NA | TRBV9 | TGTGCCAGCAGCGAACAGGACTCTGGGGCCAACGTCCTGACTTTC | CASSEQDSGANVLTF
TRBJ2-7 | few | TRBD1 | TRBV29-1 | TGCAGCGTTGCTACAGGGGAGAACGAGCAGTACTTC | CSVATGENEQYF
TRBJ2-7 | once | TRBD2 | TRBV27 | TGTGCCAGCAGTTGGACTAGCGGGAGCTCCTACGAGCAGTACTTC | CASSWTSGSSYEQYF
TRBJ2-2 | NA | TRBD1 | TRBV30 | TGTGCCTGGAGTGTAACGCAGGGGGCAAAAGGGGAGCTGTTTTTT | CAWSVTQGAKGELFF
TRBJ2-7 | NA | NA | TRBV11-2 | TGTGCCAGCAGCTTAGACGGGTGGGGGGAGTCCTACGAGCAGTACTTC | CASSLDGWGESYEQYF
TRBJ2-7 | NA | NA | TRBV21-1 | TGTGCCAGCAGCGTATACCGGGACAGGGTCTGGTACGAGCAGTACTTC | CASSVYRDRVWYEQYF
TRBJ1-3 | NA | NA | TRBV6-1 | TGTGCCAGCAGTAGTAGGGGGGTAGCTGGAAACACCATATATTTT | CASSSRGVAGNTIYF
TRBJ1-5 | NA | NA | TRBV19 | TGTGCCAGTAGTATAGCAGGGAATCAGCCCCAGCATTTT | CASSIAGNQPQHF
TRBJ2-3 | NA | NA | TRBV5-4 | TGTGCCAGCAGCCCCCAGGGTTTCACAGATACGCAGTATTTT | CASSPQGFTDTQYF
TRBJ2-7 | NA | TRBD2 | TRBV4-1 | TGCGCCAGCAGCCAAGAGAGCGGGAGTTACGAGCAGTACTTC | CASSQESGSYEQYF
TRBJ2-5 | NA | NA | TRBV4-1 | TGCGCCAGCAGCCAAAGCCTAGGTCAGGGAGAGACCCAGTACTTC | CASSQSLGQGETQYF
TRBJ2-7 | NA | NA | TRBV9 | TGTGCCAGCAGCCCCCGGGACTTTCTCGGGGAGCAGTACTTC | CASSPRDFLGEQYF
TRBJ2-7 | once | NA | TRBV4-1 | TGCGCCAGCAGCCAAGAGGGAGAATCGTACGAGCAGTACTTC | CASSQEGESYEQYF
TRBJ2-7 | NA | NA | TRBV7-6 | TGTGCCAGCAGCCTGACCGGGGGCGAGCAGTACTTC | CASSLTGGEQYF
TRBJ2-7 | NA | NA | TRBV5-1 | TGCGCCAGCAGCTTGGCCTTTGTGACAGAGTATTACGAGCAGTACTTC | CASSLAFVTEYYEQYF
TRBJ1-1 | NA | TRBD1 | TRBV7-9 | TGTGCCAGCAACGATGGACAGGGGGCGATCACTGAAGCTTTCTTT | CASNDGQGAITEAFF
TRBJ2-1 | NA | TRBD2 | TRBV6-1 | TGTGCCAGCAGTCTACTAGCGGGGGATTACAATGAGCAGTTCTTC | CASSLLAGDYNEQFF
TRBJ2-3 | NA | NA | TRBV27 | TGTGCCAGCAGTGGCAGGGCCAGCACAGATACGCAGTATTTT | CASSGRASTDTQYF
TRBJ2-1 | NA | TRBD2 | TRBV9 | TGTGCCAGCAGGGCTAGCGGGGGAGAGCAGTTCTTC | CASRASGGEQFF
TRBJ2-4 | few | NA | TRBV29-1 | TGCAGCGTTACAGACCCTGGACCTTTCTGGACCAAAAACATTCAGTACTTC | CSVTDPGPFWTKNIQYF
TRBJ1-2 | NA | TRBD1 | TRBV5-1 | TGCGCCAGCCACAGGGGTGGCTACACCTTC | CASHRGGYTF
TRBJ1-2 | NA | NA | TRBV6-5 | TGTGCCAGCAGTCGGGACACCTATGGCTACACCTTC | CASSRDTYGYTF
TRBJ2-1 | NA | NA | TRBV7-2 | TGTGCCAGCAGCCTTGACTACCTAAGCTCCTACAATGAGCAGTTCTTC | CASSLDYLSSYNEQFF
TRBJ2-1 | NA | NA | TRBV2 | TGTGCCAGCGTTCGTTCCCATGGGGACGGCTACAATGAGCAGTTCTTC | CASVRSHGDGYNEQFF